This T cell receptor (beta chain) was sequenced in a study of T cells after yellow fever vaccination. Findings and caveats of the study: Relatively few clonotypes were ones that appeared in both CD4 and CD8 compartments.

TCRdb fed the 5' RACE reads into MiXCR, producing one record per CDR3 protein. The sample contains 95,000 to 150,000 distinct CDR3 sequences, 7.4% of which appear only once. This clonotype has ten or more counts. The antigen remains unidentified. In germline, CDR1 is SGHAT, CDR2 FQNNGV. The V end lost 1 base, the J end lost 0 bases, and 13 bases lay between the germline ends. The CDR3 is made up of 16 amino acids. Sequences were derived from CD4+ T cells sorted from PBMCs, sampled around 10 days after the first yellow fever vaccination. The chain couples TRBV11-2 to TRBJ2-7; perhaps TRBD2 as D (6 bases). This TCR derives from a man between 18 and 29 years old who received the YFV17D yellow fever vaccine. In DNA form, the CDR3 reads TGTGCCAGCAGCTTAGGGGAGGACGCATACTCCTACGAGCAGTACTTC. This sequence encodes CASSLGEDAYSYEQYF. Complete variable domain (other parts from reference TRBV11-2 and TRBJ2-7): EAGVAQSPRYKIIEKRQSVAFWCNPISGHATLYWYQQILGQGPKLLIQFQNNGVVDDSQLPKDRFSAERLKGVDSTLKIQPAKLEDSAVYLCASSLGEDAYSYEQYFGPGTRLTVT.